This T cell receptor (beta chain) was sequenced for a study of human T cells and chemical hapten exposure. For the library, individual cDNA molecules each received unique molecular identifiers. TCRdb used MiXCR to reprocess the RACE reads, holding one entry per CDR3 protein. The sample consists of about 51,000 distinct CDR3 sequences, 9.4% of them appearing once. This clonotype has ten or more counts. The CDR3 covers 15 residues. The V segment lost 5 bases and the J segment 5 bases; nucleotides outside the gene matches: 12. Germline V lookup: CDR1 DFQATT, CDR2 SNEGSKA (reference sequence). Time point: pre-sensitization, week 0. Treatment noted: therapeutic diphenylcyclopropenone sensitization with weekly scalp DPC. Patients had alopecia, were aged 18 to 70, and were not pregnant.

The chain joins TRBV20-1 to TRBJ2-5, with 9 bases identical to TRBD2. This receptor was identified in a woman in her thirties or forties with alopecia areata. Some clones in this sample may be carry-over from other donors' samples. The sequences come from whole blood, collected in connection with sensitization to the hapten diphenylcyclopropenone (DPC). The CDR3 protein is CSAQLRLAGRETQYF. The CDR3 coding sequence is TGCAGTGCTCAACTTCGGCTAGCGGGGAGGGAGACCCAGTACTTC.